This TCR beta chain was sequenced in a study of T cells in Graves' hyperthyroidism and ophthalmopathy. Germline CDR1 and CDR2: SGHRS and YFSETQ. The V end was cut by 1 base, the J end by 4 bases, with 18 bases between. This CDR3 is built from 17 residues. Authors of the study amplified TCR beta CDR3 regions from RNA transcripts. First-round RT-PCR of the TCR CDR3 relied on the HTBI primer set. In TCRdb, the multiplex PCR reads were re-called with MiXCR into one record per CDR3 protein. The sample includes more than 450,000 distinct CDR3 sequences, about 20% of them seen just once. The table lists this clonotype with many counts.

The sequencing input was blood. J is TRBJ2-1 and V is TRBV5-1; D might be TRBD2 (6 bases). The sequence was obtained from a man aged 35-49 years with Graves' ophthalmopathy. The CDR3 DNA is TGCGCCAGCAGCTTGAAAGGGACTTCTCTGGGGTACAATGAGCAGTTCTTC. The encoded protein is CASSLKGTSLGYNEQFF.